The 29 T cell receptor beta chains reported below all come from one sample, sequenced in a study of shared clonotypes between healthy human individuals. The assay was immunoSEQ multiplex PCR, and TCRdb's table has in-frame clones only and misses some. Of around 530,000 clones in the sample, around three quarters are singletons; the top ten hold 9.5% to 15%. Sequenced: PBMCs. These receptors originate from a woman in her thirties or forties in good health. Some clones in this sample may be carry-over from other donors' samples.

The genes are TRBV5-1 and TRBJ2-6, with D perhaps TRBD1 (6 bases). V was pared by 4 bases and J by 0 bases, with 11 bases between. Germline V gives CDR1 SGHRS, CDR2 YFSETQ. The CDR3 length is 16 residues. The CDR3 nucleotides are TGCGCCAGCAGCCCCGACAGGATCTCTGGGGCCAACGTCCTGACTTTC. This encodes CASSPDRISGANVLTF.

This clone was found a few times. CDR3 in amino acids: CAILRESNTGELFF. CDR3 nucleotide sequence: TGTGCCATTTTACGGGAGTCCAACACCGGGGAGCTGTTTTTT. The chain carries TRBV30 and TRBJ2-2, with D possibly being TRBD2 (6 bases). Trimming took off 8 bases at V and 2 bases at J, with 15 bases between the two ends. The germline gives CDR1 GTSNPN, CDR2 SVGIG (reference sequence). The CDR3 extends over 14 amino acids.

Only a few counts were recorded for this clone. The rearrangement joins TRBV11-2 to TRBJ2-1; D might be TRBD2 (6 bases). V was trimmed by 6 bases and J by 8 bases, leaving 11 bases between them. Per germline, CDR1 SGHAT and CDR2 FQNNGV. This CDR3 is built from 12 residues. CDR3 sequence: CASSRLVHEQFF. In DNA form, the CDR3 reads TGTGCCAGCAGTCGACTAGTTCATGAGCAGTTCTTC. The full variable domain, rest sourced from reference TRBV11-2 and TRBJ2-1, is EAGVAQSPRYKIIEKRQSVAFWCNPISGHATLYWYQQILGQGPKLLIQFQNNGVVDDSQLPKDRFSAERLKGVDSTLKIQPAKLEDSAVYLCASSRLVHEQFFGPGTRLTVL.

The gene calls are TRBV10-3 and TRBJ2-7; a possible D gene is TRBD1 (5 bases). The CDR3 sequence is 13 residues long. V was pared by 6 bases and J by 0 bases, with 9 bases between. Germline loops: CDR1 ENHRY, CDR2 SYGVKD. In DNA form, the CDR3 reads TGTGCCATCAGAAGGCAGGGCTCCTACGAGCAGTACTTC. Encoded protein: CAIRRQGSYEQYF.

The V gene is TRBV29-1, the J gene TRBJ1-2; a possible D gene is TRBD1 (5 bases). This CDR3 comprises 15 residues. V gave up 7 bases and J gave up 7 bases, with 25 bases separating them. Germline V CDR1 and CDR2: SQVTM, ANQGSEA. Here the CDR3 DNA reads TGCAGCGCAAACCAGGGACGGCGGGCACCACGTGGCTACACCTTC. This gives the protein CSANQGRRAPRGYTF.

The chain has TRBV5-1 and TRBJ1-2, with D possibly being TRBD1 (6 bases). CDR1 is SGHRS, CDR2 YFSETQ, per germline. The CDR3 loop spans 13 amino acids. V was shortened by 2 bases and J by 7 bases, with 12 bases between the two germline ends. The CDR3 nucleotides read TGCGCCAGCAGCTTAGGGGGAGAGTCTGGCTACACCTTC. Encoded protein: CASSLGGESGYTF.

On this clone: A junction boundary mismatches the germline segment, possibly from a read error. The sample holds other DNA sequences that translate to the same CDR3. The chain recombines TRBV10-3 with TRBJ1-2; 7 bases map to TRBD1. Germline V CDR1 and CDR2: ENHRY, SYGVKD. The CDR3 spans 14 residues. The CDR3 is CAISESGTAYGYTF. CDR3 sequence (DNA): TGTGCCATCAGTGAATCCGGGACAGCCTATGGCTACACCTTT.

J is TRBJ2-7 and V is TRBV7-6; no definite D call. The ends were cut back, 4 bases at V and 3 bases at J, with 7 bases in the middle. CDR3 length equals 12 residues. CDR1 and CDR2 (germline): SGHVS, FNYEAQ. The CDR3 is CASSYGGYEQYF. CDR3 DNA sequence: TGTGCCAGCAGCTACGGTGGCTACGAGCAGTACTTC.

V gene TRBV16 combines with J gene TRBJ1-4, with 9 positions matching TRBD1. The CDR3 is made up of 15 amino acids. Unmatched junction bases numbered 2, after V lost 1 base and J lost 5 bases. CDR1 KGHSY and CDR2 FQNENV come from the germline V gene. DNA for the CDR3: TGTGCCAGCAGCCAATTCGGACAGGGGAATGAAAAACTGTTTTTT. Residues: CASSQFGQGNEKLFF.

The chain uses TRBV4-3 and TRBJ2-1, with 11 bases identical to TRBD2. Germline lookup yields CDR1 LGHNA and CDR2 YSLEER. The V gene end was trimmed by 4 bases and the J gene end by 5 bases; junction bases not matched to a gene: 4. CDR3 length: 15 amino acids. In DNA, the CDR3 is TGCGCCAGCAGCCTCGGGACTAGCGGCCACAATGAGCAGTTCTTC. It translates to CASSLGTSGHNEQFF.

The chain joins TRBV20-1 to TRBJ1-2; D is ambiguous. The CDR3 is 9 amino acids. Germline CDR1 is DFQATT and CDR2 is SNEGSKA (reference sequence). Trimming took 7 bases from V and 4 from J, leaving 4 bases between them. The CDR3 protein is CSDGYGYTF. The CDR3 nucleotides read TGCAGTGATGGCTATGGCTACACCTTC.

The rearrangement uses TRBV7-8 and TRBJ2-7; D remains ambiguous. The CDR3 covers 15 residues. V lost 4 bases and J lost 1, with 14 bases in between. The germline V gene has CDR1 SGHVS and CDR2 FQNEAQ. The CDR3 protein is CASSSVGQASYEQYF. The DNA of the CDR3 is TGTGCCAGCAGCTCCGTTGGCCAGGCTTCCTACGAGCAGTACTTC. Filled out from reference TRBV7-8 and TRBJ2-7, the complete variable domain reads GAGVSQSPRYKVAKRGQDVALRCDPISGHVSLFWYQQALGQGPEFLTYFQNEAQLDKSGLPSDRFFAERPEGSVSTLKIQRTQQEDSAVYLCASSSVGQASYEQYFGPGTRLTVT.

This chain connects TRBV6-6 to TRBJ2-3; 9 bases agree with TRBD2. V dropped 6 bases and J dropped 3; count of bases not matched to a gene: 4. CDR1 is MNHNY, CDR2 SVGAGI, per germline (reference sequence). The CDR3 runs to 14 residues. The DNA for the CDR3 is TGTGCCAGCAGGGGTAGCGGGAGTACAGATACGCAGTATTTT. It specifies CASRGSGSTDTQYF.

J is TRBJ2-1 and V is TRBV29-1, with 9 bases aligning to TRBD2. V trimming: 4 bases; J trimming: 3 bases; junction bases outside the gene matches: 10. The CDR3 extends over 16 amino acids. CDR1 SQVTM and CDR2 ANQGSEA come from the germline V gene. This CDR3 is CSVVITVTSGYNEQFF. CDR3 in DNA: TGCAGCGTTGTCATTACGGTGACTAGCGGCTACAATGAGCAGTTCTTC.

The chain uses TRBV28 and TRBJ2-1; D possibly corresponds to TRBD2 (6 bases). V was cut by 7 bases and J by 8 bases, with 21 bases left in between. This CDR3 comprises 15 residues. Germline CDR1 MDHEN, CDR2 SYDVKM. The CDR3 region is CASKFERLGHHEQFF. DNA of the CDR3: TGTGCCAGCAAGTTTGAGAGACTAGGCCACCATGAGCAGTTCTTC.

This clone was counted at least ten times. The chain employs TRBV6-1 and TRBJ1-2; D possibly corresponds to TRBD1 (5 bases). The CDR3 sequence is 13 residues long. Trimming took 6 bases from V and 8 from J, leaving 16 bases between them. CDR1 and CDR2 (germline): MNHNS, SASEGT. CDR3 DNA: TGTGCCAGCAGGGAAACGGGGGAGGGAGGCTACACCTTC. Its translation is CASRETGEGGYTF.

Turning to this clone: This may stem from a read error, because a much larger clone lies one nucleotide away. The gene calls are TRBV5-8 and TRBJ1-1, with D uncertain. The CDR3 runs 13 residues. Germline V gene sequence: CDR1 SGHTS, CDR2 YDEGEE. The germline V and J ends were trimmed by 2 bases and 0 bases, with 5 bases remaining between them. CDR3 bases: TGTGCCAGCAGCTTAGGTGTGAACACTGAAGCTTTCTTT. Translated, it gives CASSLGVNTEAFF.

This clone was observed a handful of times. CDR3 protein: CASSESGYQPQHF. DNA of the CDR3: TGTGCCAGCAGTGAATCGGGTTACCAGCCCCAGCATTTT. The chain has TRBV2 and TRBJ1-5; no definite D call. Germline assignment: CDR1 SNHLY and CDR2 FYNNEI. There are 13 residues in the CDR3. Trimming cost V 2 bases and J 7 bases, with 9 bases left between them.

Comments on this clone: A read error likely explains this, since a far larger clone differs by one base. This chain links TRBV29-1 with TRBJ2-5; D perhaps matches TRBD2 (6 bases). Germline CDR1 reads SQVTM; CDR2 reads ANQGSEA. This CDR3 has 13 amino acids. Trimming left V 4 bases short and J 9 bases short, with 18 bases between. CDR3 region: CSVAEGAREAQYF. As DNA, the CDR3 is TGCAGCGTTGCCGAGGGAGCAAGGGAGGCCCAGTACTTC.

The V gene is TRBV5-1, the J gene TRBJ2-2, with D perhaps TRBD1 (5 bases). The ends were cut back, 0 bases at V and 1 base at J, with 7 bases in the middle. Germline loops: CDR1 SGHRS, CDR2 YFSETQ. The CDR3 has 15 residues. The chain's CDR3 is CASSLDRGNTGELFF. The DNA of the CDR3 is TGCGCCAGCAGCTTGGATAGGGGGAACACCGGGGAGCTGTTTTTT.

The count of this clone is one. This rearrangement joins TRBV5-1 to TRBJ2-7, with 11 bases identical to TRBD2. Germline trimming cut 1 base from V and 2 bases from J; bases unmatched to any gene: 2. Germline CDR1 reads SGHRS; CDR2 reads YFSETQ. The CDR3 is made up of 15 amino acids. Here the CDR3 reads CASSLMTSGTYEQYF. CDR3 in DNA: TGCGCCAGCAGCTTGATGACTAGCGGGACCTACGAGCAGTACTTC. Complete variable domain (other parts from reference TRBV5-1 and TRBJ2-7): KAGVTQTPRYLIKTRGQQVTLSCSPISGHRSVSWYQQTPGQGLQFLFEYFSETQRNKGNFPGRFSGRQFSNSRSEMNVSTLELGDSALYLCASSLMTSGTYEQYFGPGTRLTVT.

The V call is TRBV11-3, the J call TRBJ2-1; 12 nucleotides agree with TRBD2. Trimming cost V 2 bases and J 8 bases; bases outside gene matches: 10. The germline V gene encodes CDR1 SGHNT and CDR2 YENEEA. The CDR3 sequence is 17 residues long. The CDR3 sequence is CASSLYSGTSGSDEQFF. DNA of the CDR3: TGTGCCAGCAGCTTATACTCCGGGACTAGCGGGTCCGATGAGCAGTTCTTC.

This chain connects TRBV19 to TRBJ2-2; possibly TRBD1 or TRBD2 for D (6 bases each). Germline CDR1 and CDR2: LNHDA and SQIVND (reference sequence). The V end was cut by 6 bases, the J end by 6 bases, with 11 bases between. CDR3 length: 13 amino acids. The CDR3 loop reads CASRPRGAGELFF. The DNA for the CDR3 is TGTGCCAGTAGGCCTAGGGGGGCCGGGGAGCTGTTTTTT.

CDR3 amino acids: CASSLSGGEQFF. CDR3 nucleotide sequence: TGTGCCAGCAGCTTAAGCGGGGGGGAGCAGTTCTTC. The genes are TRBV11-2 and TRBJ2-1; 9 positions agree with TRBD2. CDR1 and CDR2 from the germline V gene are SGHAT and FQNNGV. V lost 2 bases to trimming and J lost 10 bases; unmatched junction nucleotides: 0. There are 12 residues in the CDR3.

The V and J genes are TRBV28 and TRBJ2-1; D is unresolved. The V gene's germline CDR1 is MDHEN and CDR2 SYDVKM. The CDR3 is made up of 14 amino acids. With 3 bases removed from V and 6 bases from J, the gap between germline ends came to 12 bases. CDR3 residues: CASSLALGINEQFF. CDR3 DNA sequence: TGTGCCAGCAGTTTGGCGCTGGGTATCAATGAGCAGTTCTTC.

Here the CDR3 DNA reads TGTGCCAGCAGCGTAAGGCCCGCCACAGATACGCAGTATTTT. It translates to CASSVRPATDTQYF. V is TRBV11-2 and J is TRBJ2-3; D gene uncertain. The length of the CDR3 is 14 residues. Trimming stripped 5 bases from V and 2 bases from J, with 11 bases between. The germline CDR1 and CDR2 sequences are SGHAT and FQNNGV.

Comment on this clone: It may be a read error: a sequence one base away is much more abundant. This chain links TRBV30 with TRBJ1-5; D uncertain. The CDR3 is made up of 14 amino acids. Trimming pared 2 bases from V and 3 bases from J, leaving 11 bases between. Germline V gene data show CDR1 as GTSNPN and CDR2 as SVGIG (reference sequence). The CDR3 loop is CAWSTGENNQPQHF. The CDR3 DNA sequence: TGTGCCTGGAGTACTGGAGAGAACAATCAGCCCCAGCATTTT.

This clone was counted only a few times. The J gene is TRBJ2-1, the V gene TRBV6-4; the match to TRBD2 covers 8 bases. The CDR3 runs 14 residues. Trimming at V came to 1 base and at J to 9 bases, leaving 5 bases not matched to a gene. The germline V gene has CDR1 MRHNA and CDR2 SNTAGT. CDR3 in DNA: TGTGCCAGCAGTGACTGGGCGGGGGGCGGTGAGCAGTTCTTC. Its protein product is CASSDWAGGGEQFF.

In the case of this clone: This may be a read error: a much more frequent sequence differs by one nucleotide. Other DNA sequences in this specimen translate into the identical CDR3. The chain couples TRBV7-9 to TRBJ2-7, with TRBD2 as a possible D gene (5 bases). V was pared by 1 base and J by 5 bases, with 6 bases between. CDR1 is SEHNR, CDR2 FQNEAQ, per germline (reference sequence). The CDR3 extends over 12 amino acids. The CDR3 region has the DNA TGTGCCAGCAGCTTAGTCGGGGACGAGCAGTACTTC. This translates into CASSLVGDEQYF.